Shown below are 22 T cell receptor beta chains from a single sample sequenced in a study of blood T cells in healthy people across ages. Combining a sample-barcoded 5' primer with a J-beta primer mix, a second PCR ran for about 6 to 11 cycles. TCRdb redid the calling of the 5' RACE reads with MiXCR, one entry per CDR3 protein. The data hold around 1.5 million distinct CDR3 sequences, with around 42% observed a single time. The sequencing sample was made of blood. These receptors all come from a woman under 30 in good health.

This chain connects TRBV3-1 to TRBJ2-1, with 16 bases lining up with TRBD2. The junction had 11 bases not matched to a gene; V was cut back by 4 bases and J by 8 bases. The CDR3 has 18 residues. The germline V gene encodes CDR1 LGHDT and CDR2 YNNKEL (reference sequence). This chain's CDR3 is CASSLTTGTSGGAHEQFF. CDR3 coding DNA: TGTGCCAGCAGCCTTACAACCGGGACTAGCGGGGGGGCCCATGAGCAGTTCTTC.

Many counts were recorded for this clonotype. The V call is TRBV12-5, the J call TRBJ2-5, with D unresolved. Between the trimmed V and J ends, which lost 7 bases and 8 bases, there was a span of 11 bases. The CDR3 covers 11 residues. CDR1 is LGHNT and CDR2 is FRNRAP in the germline V gene. As DNA, the CDR3 is TGTGCTAGTGCCACGCATGGAACCCAGTACTTC. It specifies CASATHGTQYF.

The sample holds a few counts of this clonotype. The chain links TRBV27 to TRBJ2-5; the D gene is possibly TRBD2 (6 bases). This CDR3 comprises 14 residues. With 6 bases removed from V and 2 bases from J, the gap between germline ends came to 13 bases. Germline V CDR1 and CDR2: MNHEY, SMNVEV (reference sequence). The CDR3 here is CASSRREPQETQYF. The DNA for the CDR3 is TGTGCCAGCAGCCGCCGGGAGCCGCAAGAGACCCAGTACTTC.

This chain joins TRBV7-3 and TRBJ2-3, with 12 bases that match TRBD2. This CDR3 has 18 residues. Germline V gene data show CDR1 as SGHTA and CDR2 as FQGTGA. V trimming: 1 base; J trimming: 2 bases; junction bases outside the gene matches: 7. The CDR3 reads CASSLSPASGGDTDTQYF. The CDR3 nucleotides are TGTGCCAGCAGCTTAAGCCCGGCTAGCGGGGGGGACACAGATACGCAGTATTTT.

This sequence joins TRBV14 and TRBJ2-7, with 8 bases matching TRBD1. This CDR3 has 14 amino acids. J lost 3 bases, V lost 1 base, and 2 bases had no gene match. Per the germline V gene, CDR1 is SGHDN and CDR2 is FVKESK. In DNA, the CDR3 is TGTGCCAGCAGCCAAGCAGGGGGCTACTACGAGCAGTACTTC. Its translation is CASSQAGGYYEQYF.

The rearrangement joins TRBV20-1 to TRBJ2-5; TRBD2 matches 12 bases. The length of the CDR3 is 17 residues. The germline CDR1 and CDR2 sequences are DFQATT and SNEGSKA (reference sequence). Unmatched junction bases numbered 12, after V lost 6 bases and J lost 1 base. The CDR3 bases are TGCAGTGCCCCAAGGGCTAGCGGGGGGGCGGTCCAAGAGACCCAGTACTTC. As protein: CSAPRASGGAVQETQYF.

This clonotype was detected once. J is TRBJ2-1 and V is TRBV29-1, with unresolved D. There are 10 residues in the CDR3. V shed 7 bases and J shed 10 bases, with 11 bases lying between them. Looked up from germline, CDR1 is SQVTM and CDR2 is ANQGSEA. CDR3 nucleotide sequence: TGCAGCGCCGACGGCGGCGAGCAGTTCTTC. Translated, it gives CSADGGEQFF.

In its sample, this clonotype was seen a few times. The CDR3 here is CSSWDEQYF. CDR3 bases: TGCAGCTCGTGGGACGAGCAGTACTTC. The rearrangement uses TRBV29-1 and TRBJ2-5; the D is unclear. The DNA end favors TRBJ2-7, so the J call may be wrong. The length of the CDR3 is 9 residues. Germline CDR1 and CDR2: SQVTM and ANQGSEA.

The rearrangement joins TRBV20-1 to TRBJ2-3; D might be TRBD1 (6 bases). V gave up 4 bases and J gave up 6 bases, with 8 bases separating them. Germline values: CDR1 DFQATT, CDR2 SNEGSKA (reference sequence). There are 11 residues in the CDR3. The CDR3 region is CSATGGDTQYF. Here the CDR3 DNA reads TGCAGTGCTACTGGGGGCGATACGCAGTATTTT.

This clonotype was counted between two and nine times. V and J are TRBV20-1 and TRBJ2-7, with TRBD2 matching over 15 bases. Germline CDR1 is DFQATT and CDR2 is SNEGSKA (reference sequence). V lost 7 bases to trimming and J lost 5 bases; unmatched junction nucleotides: 9. This CDR3 contains 15 residues. The CDR3 loop is CSVGGLAGGFDEQYF. The CDR3 DNA sequence: TGCAGTGTAGGGGGACTAGCGGGAGGTTTTGACGAGCAGTACTTC.

J is TRBJ2-6 and V is TRBV20-1; D possibly corresponds to TRBD2 (6 bases). CDR3 size: 14 residues. Germline V gene data show CDR1 as DFQATT and CDR2 as SNEGSKA (reference sequence). CDR3 amino acids: CSGTPSTGANVLTF. DNA for the CDR3: TGCAGCGGGACTCCTAGCACTGGGGCCAACGTCCTGACTTTC.

The rearrangement links TRBV6-6 to TRBJ2-5, with 9 positions matching TRBD1. The CDR3 length is 16 residues. The germline gives CDR1 MNHNY, CDR2 SVGAGI (reference sequence). Trimming cost V 0 bases and J 2 bases; bases outside gene matches: 4. Here the CDR3 DNA reads TGTGCCAGCAGTTACTCGATTGGACAGGGGCAAGAGACCCAGTACTTC. Translating gives CASSYSIGQGQETQYF.

This clonotype was seen a few times. The V call is TRBV12-3 or TRBV12-4, the J call TRBJ1-5; 7 bases line up with TRBD1. With 6 bases clipped from V and 0 bases from J, the junction kept 2 bases outside the gene matches. This CDR3 is built from 14 residues. In nucleotides, the CDR3 is TGTGCCAGCAGGTGGACAGGTAGCAATCAGCCCCAGCATTTT. The encoded protein is CASRWTGSNQPQHF.

The genes are TRBV29-1 and TRBJ1-2, with a possible D match to TRBD1 (5 bases). V lost 0 bases and J lost 2, with 7 bases in between. The CDR3 has 13 amino acids. In germline, CDR1 is SQVTM, CDR2 ANQGSEA. Here the CDR3 DNA reads TGCAGCGTTGAAGAGGGGCGCAACTATGGCTACACCTTC. This sequence encodes CSVEEGRNYGYTF.

V is TRBV12-3 or TRBV12-4 and J is TRBJ1-5; possibly TRBD1 for D (5 bases). V lost 6 bases to trimming and J lost 3 bases, with 12 bases between them. The CDR3 is 14 amino acids. CDR3 DNA sequence: TGTGCCAGCAGGCGTACAGGTATCAATCAGCCCCAGCATTTT. This gives the protein CASRRTGINQPQHF.

This chain links TRBV6-1 with TRBJ2-5; D may be TRBD1 (5 bases). V lost 5 bases and J lost 0, with 19 bases in between. The CDR3 spans 17 residues. Germline V CDR1 and CDR2: MNHNS, SASEGT. The CDR3 nucleotides read TGTGCCAGCAGTCGAGCAGGGAAACGCAACTACCAAGAGACCCAGTACTTC. Amino acid sequence: CASSRAGKRNYQETQYF.

This clonotype was recorded a few times. V is TRBV30 and J is TRBJ2-5; 8 nucleotides align to TRBD1. Judging by the DNA end, TRBJ2-7 fits better; the J call may be wrong. The germline CDR1 and CDR2 sequences are GTSNPN and SVGIG (reference sequence). This CDR3 is 13 amino acids long. CDR3: CATQDRVPYEQYF. In nucleotides, the CDR3 is TGTGCCACACAGGACAGGGTCCCCTACGAGCAGTACTTC.

The chain recombines TRBV10-3 with TRBJ2-6; a possible D gene is TRBD2 (6 bases). The germline V and J ends were trimmed by 4 bases and 1 base, with 11 bases remaining between them. Per germline, CDR1 ENHRY and CDR2 SYGVKD. This CDR3 is 16 amino acids long. As DNA, the CDR3 is TGTGCCATCAGTGTGGTCCGGGAGTCTGGGGCCAACGTCCTGACTTTC. Its translation: CAISVVRESGANVLTF.

The chain links TRBV3-1 to TRBJ2-3; 10 bases agree with TRBD2. V lost 4 bases to trimming and J lost 5 bases; unmatched junction nucleotides: 0. The CDR3 covers 13 residues. The V gene's germline CDR1 is LGHDT and CDR2 YNNKEL (reference sequence). CDR3 nucleotide sequence: TGTGCCAGCAGCCGGACTAGCGGAGATACGCAGTATTTT. This sequence encodes CASSRTSGDTQYF.

The chain is built from TRBV27 and TRBJ1-2; no firm D call. The CDR3 consists of 15 residues. Germline CDR1 is MNHEY and CDR2 is SMNVEV (reference sequence). V shed 6 bases and J shed 4 bases, with 18 bases lying between them. CDR3 in amino acids: CASSPQVLLAYGYTF. In DNA form, the CDR3 reads TGTGCCAGCAGCCCGCAGGTCCTGCTAGCCTATGGCTACACCTTC.

The chain recombines TRBV5-1 with TRBJ2-1, with 7 bases identical to TRBD1. This CDR3 comprises 16 residues. V was pared by 2 bases and J by 7 bases, with 12 bases of the junction left unmatched. Germline V CDR1 and CDR2: SGHRS, YFSETQ. CDR3 amino acids: CASSFNSDRVGNEQFF. The CDR3 region has the DNA TGCGCCAGCAGCTTTAACTCCGACAGGGTAGGGAATGAGCAGTTCTTC.

The chain combines TRBV11-2 with TRBJ2-3, with TRBD1 as a possible D gene (7 bases). V was clipped by 0 bases and J by 4 bases, with 17 bases between them. The CDR3 has 17 amino acids. Germline values: CDR1 SGHAT, CDR2 FQNNGV. CDR3 loop: CASSLDSGGLSADTQYF. In nucleotides, the CDR3 is TGTGCCAGCAGCTTAGATTCAGGGGGGTTAAGTGCAGATACGCAGTATTTT.